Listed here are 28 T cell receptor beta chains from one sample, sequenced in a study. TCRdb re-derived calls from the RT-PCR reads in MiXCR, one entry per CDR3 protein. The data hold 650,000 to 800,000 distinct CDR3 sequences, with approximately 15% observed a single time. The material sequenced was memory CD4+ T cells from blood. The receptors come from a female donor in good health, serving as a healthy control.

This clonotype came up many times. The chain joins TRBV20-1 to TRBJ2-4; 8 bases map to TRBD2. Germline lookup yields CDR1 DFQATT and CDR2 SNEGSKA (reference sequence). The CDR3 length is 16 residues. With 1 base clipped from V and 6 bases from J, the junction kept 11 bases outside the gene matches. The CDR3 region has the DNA TGCAGTGCTAGAGCCGTGGATAGCGGGACCAGAAACATTCAGTACTTC. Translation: CSARAVDSGTRNIQYF.

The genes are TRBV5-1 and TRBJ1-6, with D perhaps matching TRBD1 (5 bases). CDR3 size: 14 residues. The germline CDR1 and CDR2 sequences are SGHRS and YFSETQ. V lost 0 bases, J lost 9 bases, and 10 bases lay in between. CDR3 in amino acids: CASSLGQSGSPLHF. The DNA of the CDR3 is TGCGCCAGCAGCTTGGGACAGTCTGGTTCACCCCTCCACTTT. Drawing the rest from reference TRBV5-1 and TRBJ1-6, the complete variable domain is KAGVTQTPRYLIKTRGQQVTLSCSPISGHRSVSWYQQTPGQGLQFLFEYFSETQRNKGNFPGRFSGRQFSNSRSEMNVSTLELGDSALYLCASSLGQSGSPLHFGNGTRLTVT.

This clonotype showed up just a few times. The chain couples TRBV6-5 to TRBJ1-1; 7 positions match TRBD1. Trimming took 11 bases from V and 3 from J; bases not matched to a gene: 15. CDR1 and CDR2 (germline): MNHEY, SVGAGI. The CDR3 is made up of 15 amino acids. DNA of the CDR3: TGTGCCTCTCTAAGGGGGCCGCTCCAGTACACTGAAGCTTTCTTT. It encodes CASLRGPLQYTEAFF.

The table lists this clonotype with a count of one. The CDR3 spells CASSHDRSPATDTQYF. The CDR3 DNA reads as TGTGCCAGCAGCCATGACAGATCCCCTGCCACAGATACGCAGTATTTT. The V gene is TRBV28, the J gene TRBJ2-3; the D gene is possibly TRBD1 (5 bases). Germline values: CDR1 MDHEN, CDR2 SYDVKM. CDR3 size: 16 residues. Deletions cut 6 bases from V and 2 bases from J, with 18 bases between.

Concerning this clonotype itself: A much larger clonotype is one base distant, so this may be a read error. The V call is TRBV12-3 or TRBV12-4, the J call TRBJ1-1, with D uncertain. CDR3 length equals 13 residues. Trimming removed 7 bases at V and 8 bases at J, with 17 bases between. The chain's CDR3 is CASIQARRAEAFF. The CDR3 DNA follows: TGTGCCAGCATCCAAGCGAGGAGGGCGGAAGCTTTCTTT.

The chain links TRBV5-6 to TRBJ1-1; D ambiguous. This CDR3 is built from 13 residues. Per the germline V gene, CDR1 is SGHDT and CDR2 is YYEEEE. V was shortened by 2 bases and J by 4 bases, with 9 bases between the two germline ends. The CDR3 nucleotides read TGTGCCAGCAGCTTTCAGGTAGGCACTGAAGCTTTCTTT. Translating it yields CASSFQVGTEAFF. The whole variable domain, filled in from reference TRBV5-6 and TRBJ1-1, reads DAGVTQSPTHLIKTRGQQVTLRCSPKSGHDTVSWYQQALGQGPQFIFQYYEEEERQRGNFPDRFSGHQFPNYSSELNVNALLLGDSALYLCASSFQVGTEAFFGQGTRLTVV.

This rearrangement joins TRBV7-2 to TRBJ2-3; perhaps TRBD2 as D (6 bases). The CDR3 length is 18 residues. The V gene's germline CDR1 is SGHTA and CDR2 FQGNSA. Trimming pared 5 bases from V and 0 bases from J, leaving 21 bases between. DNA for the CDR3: TGTGCCAGCAGCCCACTGCACGCAACCGGGACTAGCACAGATACGCAGTATTTT. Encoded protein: CASSPLHATGTSTDTQYF. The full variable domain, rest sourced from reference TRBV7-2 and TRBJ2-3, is GAGVSQSPSNKVTEKGKDVELRCDPISGHTALYWYRQSLGQGLEFLIYFQGNSAPDKSGLPSDRFSAERTGGSVSTLTIQRTQQEDSAVYLCASSPLHATGTSTDTQYFGPGTRLTVL.

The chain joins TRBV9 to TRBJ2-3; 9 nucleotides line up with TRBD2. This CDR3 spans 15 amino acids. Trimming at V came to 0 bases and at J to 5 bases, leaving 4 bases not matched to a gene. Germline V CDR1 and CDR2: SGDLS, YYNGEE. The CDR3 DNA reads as TGTGCCAGCAGCGTAGGGCGGGGGGGTGAAGATACGCAGTATTTT. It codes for CASSVGRGGEDTQYF.

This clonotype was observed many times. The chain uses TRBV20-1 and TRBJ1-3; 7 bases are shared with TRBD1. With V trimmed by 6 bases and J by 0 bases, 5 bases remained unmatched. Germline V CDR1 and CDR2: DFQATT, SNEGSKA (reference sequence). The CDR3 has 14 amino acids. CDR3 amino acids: CSAGTVLSGNTIYF. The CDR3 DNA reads TGCAGTGCCGGGACAGTCCTCTCTGGAAACACCATATATTTT.

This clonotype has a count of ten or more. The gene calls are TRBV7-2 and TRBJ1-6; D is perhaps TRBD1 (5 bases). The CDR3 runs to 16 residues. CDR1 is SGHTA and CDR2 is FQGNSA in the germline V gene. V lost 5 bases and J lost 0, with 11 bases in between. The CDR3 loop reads CASSPGGSSYNSPLHF. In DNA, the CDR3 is TGTGCCAGCAGCCCCGGGGGGAGCTCCTATAATTCACCCCTCCACTTT.

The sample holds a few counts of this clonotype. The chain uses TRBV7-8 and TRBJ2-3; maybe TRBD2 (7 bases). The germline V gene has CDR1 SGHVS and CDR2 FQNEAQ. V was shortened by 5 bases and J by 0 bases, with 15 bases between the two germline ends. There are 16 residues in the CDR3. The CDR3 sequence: CASSPRGGRSTDTQYF. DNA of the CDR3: TGTGCCAGCAGCCCAAGGGGGGGACGAAGCACAGATACGCAGTATTTT.

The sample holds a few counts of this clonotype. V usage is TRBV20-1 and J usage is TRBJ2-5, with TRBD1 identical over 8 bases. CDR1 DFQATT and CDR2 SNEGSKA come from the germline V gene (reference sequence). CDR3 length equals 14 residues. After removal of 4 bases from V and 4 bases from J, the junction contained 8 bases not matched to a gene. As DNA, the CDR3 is TGCAGTGCTAACCCCAGGGGGCTGGGAGAGACCCAGTACTTC. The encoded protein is CSANPRGLGETQYF.

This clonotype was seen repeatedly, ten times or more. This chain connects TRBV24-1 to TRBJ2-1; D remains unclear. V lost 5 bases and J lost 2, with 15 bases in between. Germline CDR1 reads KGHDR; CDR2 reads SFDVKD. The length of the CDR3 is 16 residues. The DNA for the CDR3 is TGTGCCACCAGTGTCCCCTCTAGGGTTGCCTACAATGAGCAGTTCTTC. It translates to CATSVPSRVAYNEQFF.

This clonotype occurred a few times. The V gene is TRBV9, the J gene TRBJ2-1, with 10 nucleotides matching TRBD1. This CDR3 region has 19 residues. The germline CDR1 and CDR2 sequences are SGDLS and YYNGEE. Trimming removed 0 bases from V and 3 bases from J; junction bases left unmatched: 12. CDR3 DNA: TGTGCCAGCAGCGTAGCTACTCATGGACAGGGGGGTTACTACAATGAGCAGTTCTTC. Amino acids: CASSVATHGQGGYYNEQFF.

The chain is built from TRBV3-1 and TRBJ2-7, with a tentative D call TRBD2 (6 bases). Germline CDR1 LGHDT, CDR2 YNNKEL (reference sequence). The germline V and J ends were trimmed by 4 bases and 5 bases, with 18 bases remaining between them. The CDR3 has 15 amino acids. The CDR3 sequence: CASSPVGGTIHEQYF. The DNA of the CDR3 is TGTGCCAGCAGCCCCGTCGGAGGGACCATCCACGAGCAGTACTTC.

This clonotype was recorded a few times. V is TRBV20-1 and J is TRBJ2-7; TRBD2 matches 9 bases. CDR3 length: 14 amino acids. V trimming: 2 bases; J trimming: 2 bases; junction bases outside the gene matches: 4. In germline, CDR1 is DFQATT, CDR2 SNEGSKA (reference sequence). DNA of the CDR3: TGCAGTGCTAGAACTAGCGGGTCCCCCTACGAGCAGTACTTC. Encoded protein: CSARTSGSPYEQYF.

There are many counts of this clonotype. The CDR3 reads CATSDSGSLYEQYF. The DNA of the CDR3 is TGTGCCACCAGTGATTCCGGCAGCCTCTACGAGCAGTACTTC. This chain uses TRBV24-1 with TRBJ2-7, with D unresolved. The CDR3 is made up of 14 amino acids. Germline V gives CDR1 KGHDR, CDR2 SFDVKD. The ends were cut back, 2 bases at V and 3 bases at J, with 10 bases in the middle.

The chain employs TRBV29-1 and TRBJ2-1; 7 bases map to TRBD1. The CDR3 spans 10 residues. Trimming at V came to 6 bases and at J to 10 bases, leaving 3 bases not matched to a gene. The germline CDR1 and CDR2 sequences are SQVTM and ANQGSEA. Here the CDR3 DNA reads TGCAGCGTGGCCAGGGGGGAGCAGTTCTTC. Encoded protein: CSVARGEQFF.

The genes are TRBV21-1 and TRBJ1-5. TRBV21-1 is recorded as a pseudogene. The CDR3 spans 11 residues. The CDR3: CASSKRQPQHF. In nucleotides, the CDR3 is TGTGCCAGCAGCAAAAGGCAGCCCCAGCATTTT.

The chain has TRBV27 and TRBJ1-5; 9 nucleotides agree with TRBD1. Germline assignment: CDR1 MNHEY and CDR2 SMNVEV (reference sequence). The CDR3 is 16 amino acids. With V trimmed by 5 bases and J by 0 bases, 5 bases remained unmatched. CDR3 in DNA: TGTGCCAGCAGTCCGTGGACAGGGGTTAGCAATCAGCCCCAGCATTTT. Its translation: CASSPWTGVSNQPQHF.

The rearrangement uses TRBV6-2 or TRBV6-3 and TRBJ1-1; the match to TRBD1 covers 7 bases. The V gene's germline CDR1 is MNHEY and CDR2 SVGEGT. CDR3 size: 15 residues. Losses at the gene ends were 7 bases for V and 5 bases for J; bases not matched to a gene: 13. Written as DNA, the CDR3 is TGTGCCAGCACCAACCCCGGGAGGGGGCAAACTGAAGCTTTCTTT. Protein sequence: CASTNPGRGQTEAFF.

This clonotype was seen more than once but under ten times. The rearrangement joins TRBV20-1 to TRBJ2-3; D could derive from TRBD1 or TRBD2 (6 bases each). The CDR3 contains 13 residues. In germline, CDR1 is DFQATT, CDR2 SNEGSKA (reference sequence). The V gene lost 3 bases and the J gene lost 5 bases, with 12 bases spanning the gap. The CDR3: CSASGGVRDTQYF. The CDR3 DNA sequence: TGCAGTGCTAGCGGGGGCGTGAGAGATACGCAGTATTTT.

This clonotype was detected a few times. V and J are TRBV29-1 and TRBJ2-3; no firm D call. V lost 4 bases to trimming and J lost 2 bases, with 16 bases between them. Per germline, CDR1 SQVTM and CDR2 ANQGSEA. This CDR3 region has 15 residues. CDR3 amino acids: CSVARSRVSTDTQYF. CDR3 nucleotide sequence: TGCAGCGTTGCCCGTAGTAGGGTTTCCACAGATACGCAGTATTTT.

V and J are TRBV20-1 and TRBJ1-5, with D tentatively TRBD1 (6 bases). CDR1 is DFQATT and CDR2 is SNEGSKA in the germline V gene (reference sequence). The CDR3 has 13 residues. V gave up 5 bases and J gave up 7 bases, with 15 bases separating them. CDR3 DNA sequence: TGCAGTGCTCAAACAGGGTTCGGGCAGCCCCAGCATTTT. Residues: CSAQTGFGQPQHF.

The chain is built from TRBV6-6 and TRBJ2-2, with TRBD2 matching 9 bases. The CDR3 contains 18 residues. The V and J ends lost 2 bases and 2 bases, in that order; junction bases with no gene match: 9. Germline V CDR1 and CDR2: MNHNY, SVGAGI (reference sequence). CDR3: CASSYIRLAESNTGELFF. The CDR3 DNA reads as TGTGCCAGCAGTTACATCAGACTAGCGGAGTCTAACACCGGGGAGCTGTTTTTT.

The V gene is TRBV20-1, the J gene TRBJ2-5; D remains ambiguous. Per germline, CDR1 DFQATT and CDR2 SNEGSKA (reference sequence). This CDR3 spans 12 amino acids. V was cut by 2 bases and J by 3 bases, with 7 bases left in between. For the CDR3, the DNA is TGCAGTGCTAGAAGGAGAAAAGAGACCCAGTACTTC. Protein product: CSARRRKETQYF.

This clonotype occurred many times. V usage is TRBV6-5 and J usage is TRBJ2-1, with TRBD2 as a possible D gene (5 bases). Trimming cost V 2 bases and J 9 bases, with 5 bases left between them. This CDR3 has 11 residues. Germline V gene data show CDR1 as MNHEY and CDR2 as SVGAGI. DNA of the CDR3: TGTGCCAGCAGTTACGAGGGTGAGCAGTTCTTC. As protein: CASSYEGEQFF.

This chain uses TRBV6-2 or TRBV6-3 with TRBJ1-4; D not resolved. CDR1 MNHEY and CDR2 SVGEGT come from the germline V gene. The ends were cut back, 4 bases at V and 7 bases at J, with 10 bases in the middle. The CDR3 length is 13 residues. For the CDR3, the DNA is TGTGCCAGCAGTTTGGTGGAAGGTGAAAAACTGTTTTTT. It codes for CASSLVEGEKLFF.